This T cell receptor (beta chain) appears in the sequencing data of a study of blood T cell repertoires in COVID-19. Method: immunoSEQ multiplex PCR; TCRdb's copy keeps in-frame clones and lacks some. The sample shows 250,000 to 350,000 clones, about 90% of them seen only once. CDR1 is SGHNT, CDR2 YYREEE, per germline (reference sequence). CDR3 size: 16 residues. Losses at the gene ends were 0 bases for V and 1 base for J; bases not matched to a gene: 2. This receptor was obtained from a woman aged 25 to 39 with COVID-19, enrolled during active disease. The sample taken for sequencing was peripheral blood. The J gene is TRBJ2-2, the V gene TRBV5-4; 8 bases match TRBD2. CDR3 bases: TGTGCCAGCAGCTTGGATAGCGGGAAGAACACCGGGGAGCTGTTTTTT. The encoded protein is CASSLDSGKNTGELFF.